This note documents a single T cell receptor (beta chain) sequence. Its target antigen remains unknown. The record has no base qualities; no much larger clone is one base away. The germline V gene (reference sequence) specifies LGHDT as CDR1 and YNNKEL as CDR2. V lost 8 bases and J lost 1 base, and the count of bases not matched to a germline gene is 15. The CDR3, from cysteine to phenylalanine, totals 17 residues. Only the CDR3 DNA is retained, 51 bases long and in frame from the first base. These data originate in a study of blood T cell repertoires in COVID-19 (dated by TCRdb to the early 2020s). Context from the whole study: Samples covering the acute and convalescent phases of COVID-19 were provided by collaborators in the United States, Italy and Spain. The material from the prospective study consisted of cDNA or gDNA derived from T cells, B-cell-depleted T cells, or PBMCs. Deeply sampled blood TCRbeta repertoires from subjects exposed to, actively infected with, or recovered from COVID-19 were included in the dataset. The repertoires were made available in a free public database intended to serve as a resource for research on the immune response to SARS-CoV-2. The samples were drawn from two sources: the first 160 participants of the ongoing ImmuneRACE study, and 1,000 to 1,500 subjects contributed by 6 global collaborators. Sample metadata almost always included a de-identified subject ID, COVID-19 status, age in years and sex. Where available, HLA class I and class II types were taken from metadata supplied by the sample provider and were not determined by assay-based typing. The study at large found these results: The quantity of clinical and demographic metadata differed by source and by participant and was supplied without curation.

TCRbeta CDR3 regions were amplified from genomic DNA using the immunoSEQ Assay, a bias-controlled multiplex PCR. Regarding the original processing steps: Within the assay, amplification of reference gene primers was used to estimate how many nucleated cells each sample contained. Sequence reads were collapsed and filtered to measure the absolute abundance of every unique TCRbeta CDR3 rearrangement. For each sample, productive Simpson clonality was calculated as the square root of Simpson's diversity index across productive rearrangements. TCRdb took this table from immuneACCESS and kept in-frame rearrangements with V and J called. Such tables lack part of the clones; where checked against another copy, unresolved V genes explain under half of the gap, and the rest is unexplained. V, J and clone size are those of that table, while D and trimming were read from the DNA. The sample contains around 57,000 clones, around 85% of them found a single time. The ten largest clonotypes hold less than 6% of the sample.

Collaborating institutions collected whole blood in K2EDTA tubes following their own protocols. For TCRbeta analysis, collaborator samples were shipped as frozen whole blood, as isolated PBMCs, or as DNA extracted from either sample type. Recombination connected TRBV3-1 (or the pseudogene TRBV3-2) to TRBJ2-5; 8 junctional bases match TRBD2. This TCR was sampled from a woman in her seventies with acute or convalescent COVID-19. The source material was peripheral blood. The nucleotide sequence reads TGTGCCAGCTATCTAACCCCGGGACTAGGCGGCCAAGAGACCCAGTACTTC. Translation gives CASYLTPGLGGQETQYF.